The 25 T cell receptor beta chains in this list originate from one sample, sequenced in a study of T cells in Graves' hyperthyroidism and ophthalmopathy. RNA transcripts served as the template for amplifying TCR beta CDR3 regions. During a first-round RT-PCR of the TCR CDR3, the HTBI primer set was used. TCRdb independently ran MiXCR on the multiplex PCR reads; one entry per CDR3 protein. The sample lists 500,000 to 800,000 distinct CDR3 sequences, 45% seen once, with less than 9.5% in the top ten. Specimen: peripheral blood or thyroid tissue (not recorded which). Every receptor here comes from an adult man with Graves' disease, either hyperthyroidism or ophthalmopathy (not recorded which).

Note on this clonotype: This sequence may be a read error, since a much larger clone differs from it by one base. The chain links TRBV7-6 to TRBJ2-7; D tentatively reads TRBD1 or TRBD2 (6 bases each). Germline CDR1 SGHVS, CDR2 FNYEAQ. This CDR3 is 14 amino acids long. Trimming cost V 0 bases and J 9 bases, with 15 bases left between them. CDR3 region: CASSLAGGQNVQYF. The CDR3 DNA reads TGTGCCAGCAGCTTAGCAGGGGGGCAGAACGTGCAGTACTTC.

The rearrangement links TRBV7-9 to TRBJ1-1; no reliable D call. Looked up from germline, CDR1 is SEHNR and CDR2 is FQNEAQ (reference sequence). V lost 3 bases, J lost 0 bases, and 11 bases lay in between. CDR3 length equals 15 residues. CDR3 bases: TGTGCCAGCAGCTTGGTTGGGCCTATGAACACTGAAGCTTTCTTT. Its translation: CASSLVGPMNTEAFF.

This chain links TRBV29-1 with TRBJ1-4; 9 nucleotides align to TRBD1. Germline loops: CDR1 SQVTM, CDR2 ANQGSEA. The CDR3 runs 13 residues. V lost 4 bases, J lost 7 bases, and 4 bases stayed unmatched. CDR3 region: CSVAQGAREKLFF. Here the CDR3 DNA reads TGCAGCGTTGCACAGGGGGCGCGTGAAAAACTGTTTTTT.

There are a few counts of this clonotype. The chain recombines TRBV20-1 with TRBJ2-2; D uncertain. The germline V and J ends were trimmed by 6 bases and 1 base, with 12 bases remaining between them. CDR1 and CDR2 from the germline V gene are DFQATT and SNEGSKA (reference sequence). This CDR3 region has 14 residues. The CDR3 loop reads CSAKPPGNTGELFF. The CDR3, as DNA: TGCAGTGCAAAGCCCCCCGGGAACACCGGGGAGCTGTTTTTT.

CDR3 nucleotides: TGTGCCACCAGCGGAGGGGAGGGTTCGGAGACCCAGTACTTC. It yields the protein CATSGGEGSETQYF. The chain has TRBV15 and TRBJ2-5, with 7 nucleotides matching TRBD2. In germline, CDR1 is LNHNV, CDR2 YYDKDF (reference sequence). This CDR3 region has 14 residues. Trimming cost V 5 bases and J 5 bases; bases outside gene matches: 8. Full variable domain (rest looked up from reference TRBV15 and TRBJ2-5): DAMVIQNPRYQVTQFGKPVTLSCSQTLNHNVMYWYQQKSSQAPKLLFHYYDKDFNNEADTPDNFQSRRPNTSFCFLDIRSPGLGDTAMYLCATSGGEGSETQYFGPGTRLLVL.

This clonotype was counted a few times. The chain uses TRBV2 and TRBJ1-2; D remains ambiguous. The CDR3 extends over 14 amino acids. CDR1 is SNHLY and CDR2 is FYNNEI in the germline V gene. The germline V and J ends were trimmed by 6 bases and 1 base, with 12 bases remaining between them. The CDR3, as DNA: TGTGCCAGCAGCCTACAGATAAATAACTATGGCTACACCTTC. Protein product: CASSLQINNYGYTF.

As to this clonotype: It may be a read error: a sequence one base away is much more abundant. The genes are TRBV10-3 and TRBJ2-6; D not certain. V was pared by 5 bases and J by 1 base, with 6 bases between. This CDR3 has 14 residues. Germline loops: CDR1 ENHRY, CDR2 SYGVKD. Written as DNA, the CDR3 is TGTGCCATCAGTTTGGGATCTGGGGCCAACGTCCTGACTTTC. This gives the protein CAISLGSGANVLTF.

There are many counts of this clonotype. The gene calls are TRBV7-8 and TRBJ1-6; no definite D call. There are 14 residues in the CDR3. Germline loops: CDR1 SGHVS, CDR2 FQNEAQ. V lost 3 bases and J lost 6, with 9 bases in between. CDR3 amino acids: CASSFVAINSPLHF. The CDR3 DNA sequence: TGTGCCAGCAGCTTCGTCGCCATTAATTCACCCCTCCACTTT. The variable domain in full, with the rest retrieved from reference TRBV7-8 and TRBJ1-6, is GAGVSQSPRYKVAKRGQDVALRCDPISGHVSLFWYQQALGQGPEFLTYFQNEAQLDKSGLPSDRFFAERPEGSVSTLKIQRTQQEDSAVYLCASSFVAINSPLHFGNGTRLTVT.

About this clonotype itself: A much larger clone lies one base from this, so it may be a read error. V gene TRBV2 combines with J gene TRBJ2-7, with 7 bases that match TRBD2. The germline CDR1 and CDR2 sequences are SNHLY and FYNNEI. V lost 7 bases and J lost 3; bases outside the gene matches: 6. The CDR3 runs 13 residues. The CDR3 region has the DNA TGTGCCAGCACGAGCGGGATTTTCTACGAGCAGTACTTC. Translation gives CASTSGIFYEQYF.

This clonotype was recorded at least ten times. The J gene is TRBJ1-4, the V gene TRBV25-1; perhaps TRBD1 as D (6 bases). The length of the CDR3 is 14 residues. Germline lookup yields CDR1 MGHDK and CDR2 SYGVNS. V was clipped by 5 bases and J by 7 bases, with 14 bases between them. This CDR3 reads CASSWGGLGEKLFF. DNA for the CDR3: TGTGCCAGCAGTTGGGGGGGGCTTGGTGAAAAACTGTTTTTT.

V usage is TRBV7-6 and J usage is TRBJ2-2, with 7 bases identical to TRBD1. This CDR3 contains 16 residues. Germline V CDR1 and CDR2: SGHVS, FNYEAQ. Losses at the gene ends were 3 bases for V and 3 bases for J; bases not matched to a gene: 7. The CDR3 is CASSFTGTDYTGELFF. The DNA for the CDR3 is TGTGCCAGCAGCTTCACCGGGACAGACTACACCGGGGAGCTGTTTTTT.

The V call is TRBV7-9, the J call TRBJ1-2; D is uncertain. CDR1 and CDR2 from the germline V gene are SEHNR and FQNEAQ (reference sequence). Trimming took 7 bases from V and 8 from J, leaving 14 bases between them. CDR3 length: 12 amino acids. This CDR3 is CASTPSRSGYTF. The CDR3 DNA follows: TGTGCCAGCACCCCGTCCCGCTCGGGCTACACCTTC. Filled out from reference TRBV7-9 and TRBJ1-2, the complete variable domain reads DTGVSQNPRHKITKRGQNVTFRCDPISEHNRLYWYRQTLGQGPEFLTYFQNEAQLEKSRLLSDRFSAERPKGSFSTLEIQRTEQGDSAMYLCASTPSRSGYTFGSGTRLTVV.

The V gene is TRBV7-8, the J gene TRBJ2-7, with TRBD1 matching 7 bases. Germline loops: CDR1 SGHVS, CDR2 FQNEAQ. Germline trimming cut 5 bases from V and 6 bases from J; bases unmatched to any gene: 7. This CDR3 comprises 13 residues. CDR3 loop: CASSLIGTAEQYF. CDR3 coding DNA: TGTGCCAGCAGCCTAATCGGGACAGCCGAGCAGTACTTC.

The chain links TRBV25-1 to TRBJ1-6; TRBD1 is a possible D gene (6 bases). There are 14 residues in the CDR3. The V end lost 5 bases, the J end lost 8 bases, and 13 bases lay between the germline ends. CDR1 and CDR2 from the germline V gene are MGHDK and SYGVNS. The CDR3 DNA is TGTGCCAGCAGTCCGACAGGCTCTTATTCACCCCTCCACTTT. This encodes CASSPTGSYSPLHF.

This clonotype was seen only a few times. The genes are TRBV7-9 and TRBJ2-5; 9 nucleotides line up with TRBD1. The CDR3 covers 18 residues. Germline CDR1 is SEHNR and CDR2 is FQNEAQ (reference sequence). Germline trimming cut 5 bases from V and 1 base from J; bases unmatched to any gene: 14. CDR3 sequence reads: CASSTGLLDRGGQETQYF. The CDR3 region has the DNA TGTGCCAGCAGCACCGGCCTATTGGACAGGGGTGGCCAAGAGACCCAGTACTTC.

This clonotype has ten or more counts. The CDR3 sequence: CATSGSRGTIDGYTF. In DNA form, the CDR3 reads TGTGCCACCAGTGGCTCCCGGGGGACGATAGATGGCTACACCTTC. V usage is TRBV24-1 and J usage is TRBJ1-2, with D perhaps TRBD1 (5 bases). This CDR3 is built from 15 residues. The germline CDR1 and CDR2 sequences are KGHDR and SFDVKD. Trimming removed 5 bases at V and 6 bases at J, with 18 bases between.

This rearrangement joins TRBV12-3 or TRBV12-4 to TRBJ1-6; 10 nucleotides match TRBD1. V shed 7 bases, J shed 13 bases, and the junction held 4 bases outside the gene matches. The CDR3 has 12 residues. The CDR3 loop reads CASKGQGTPLHF. In DNA form, the CDR3 reads TGTGCCAGCAAGGGACAGGGGACGCCCCTCCACTTT.

V is TRBV5-1 and J is TRBJ2-2; 13 bases match TRBD2. The CDR3 has 15 amino acids. Germline CDR1 reads SGHRS; CDR2 reads YFSETQ. V shed 8 bases, J shed 0 bases, and the junction held 1 base outside the gene matches. Written as DNA, the CDR3 is TGCGCCAGTGGACTAGCGGGAGCGAACACCGGGGAGCTGTTTTTT. This sequence encodes CASGLAGANTGELFF.

Ten or more counts support this clonotype. This rearrangement joins TRBV9 to TRBJ1-1; tentative D call: TRBD1 (6 bases). V lost 4 bases and J 4 bases, leaving 14 bases between the germline ends. Germline lookup yields CDR1 SGDLS and CDR2 YYNGEE. The CDR3 consists of 14 residues. In nucleotides, the CDR3 is TGTGCCAGCAGCCCCACAGGGCGGGGCACTGAAGCTTTCTTT. Translating it yields CASSPTGRGTEAFF.

The J gene is TRBJ1-1, the V gene TRBV12-3 or TRBV12-4; no definite D call. The V end was cut by 6 bases, the J end by 4 bases, with 12 bases between. The CDR3 runs to 13 residues. The CDR3 here is CASRAAGFTEAFF. As DNA, the CDR3 is TGTGCCAGCAGAGCCGCGGGGTTCACTGAAGCTTTCTTT.

This clonotype was detected only a few times. The chain employs TRBV7-9 and TRBJ1-2, with D hard to call. CDR3 size: 16 residues. Germline-derived CDR1 and CDR2 are SEHNR and FQNEAQ (reference sequence). Trimming removed 5 bases from V and 2 bases from J, with 18 bases in between. For the CDR3, the DNA is TGTGCCAGCAGCCCGTATTTAGGTCAACCGAACTATGGCTACACCTTC. Its protein product is CASSPYLGQPNYGYTF.

The chain joins TRBV10-3 to TRBJ2-7; 9 bases line up with TRBD2. The CDR3 runs 15 residues. The trim removed 10 bases at V and 0 bases at J, leaving 10 bases unmatched. Germline-derived CDR1 and CDR2 are ENHRY and SYGVKD. In nucleotides, the CDR3 is TGTGCCACCCATTCTAGCGGGATGAGCTCCTACGAGCAGTACTTC. It encodes CATHSSGMSSYEQYF.

V is TRBV10-2 and J is TRBJ1-2, with TRBD1 identical over 8 bases. Trimming at V came to 6 bases and at J to 5 bases, leaving 14 bases not matched to a gene. There are 16 residues in the CDR3. From germline, CDR1 is WSHSY and CDR2 SAAADI. In DNA, the CDR3 is TGCGCCAGCAGCCAAGGGGGGGACAGGCCTGCGTATGGCTACACCTTC. The encoded protein is CASSQGGDRPAYGYTF.

This chain joins TRBV5-8 and TRBJ1-5, with D maybe TRBD1 (5 bases). Germline-derived CDR1 and CDR2 are SGHTS and YDEGEE. V lost 5 bases to trimming and J lost 2 bases, with 14 bases between them. CDR3 length: 15 amino acids. CDR3 region: CASRIRGEGNQPQHF. The CDR3 coding sequence is TGTGCCAGCAGGATCCGGGGGGAGGGCAATCAGCCCCAGCATTTT.

This rearrangement joins TRBV2 to TRBJ1-1; the D is unclear. Germline V gene lookup returns CDR1 SNHLY and CDR2 FYNNEI. This CDR3 is built from 16 residues. V was trimmed by 6 bases and J by 3 bases, leaving 20 bases between them. CDR3 nucleotide sequence: TGTGCCAGCAGCCCCGGACGGATCCCTGGGGACACTGAAGCTTTCTTT. It codes for CASSPGRIPGDTEAFF.